A selection of T cell receptor beta chains follows, all from one sample in a study of blood T cell repertoires in COVID-19. Clones were sequenced by immunoSEQ multiplex PCR, and TCRdb holds only the in-frame ones, with some missing. The sample lists approximately 120,000 clones; around 88% were seen once. Specimen: peripheral blood. The receptors here all came from an older man with active or convalescent COVID-19. Each CDR3 is given with its conserved first and last residue. The order of the fields is CDR3 protein, CDR3 DNA, V gene, clone size, D gene, J gene. The D gene is left open where the match is weak. A row's size may be missing; if present it is once, few, many or a size class.

CATSDRSGFQPQHF	TGTGCCACCAGTGATAGGAGCGGTTTTCAGCCCCAGCATTTT	TRBV24-1	.	.	TRBJ1-5
CASSQVFMTGEKLFF	TGTGCCAGCAGCCAAGTGTTTATGACTGGTGAAAAACTGTTTTTT	TRBV3-1/TRBV3-2	.	.	TRBJ1-4
CSANGINTGELFF	TGCAGCGCCAACGGGATTAACACCGGGGAGCTGTTTTTT	TRBV29-1	.	.	TRBJ2-2
CASSLDGQKNTEAFF	TGTGCCAGCAGCTTAGATGGCCAGAAGAACACTGAAGCTTTCTTT	TRBV7-9	.	.	TRBJ1-1
CAWGSGGGFPPLHF	TGTGCCTGGGGGAGTGGGGGGGGATTTCCACCCCTCCACTTT	TRBV30	few	.	TRBJ1-6
CASSFNQGGETQYF	TGTGCCAGCAGTTTTAATCAGGGGGGTGAGACCCAGTACTTC	TRBV7-2	.	.	TRBJ2-5
CASSNIPGLAGADTQYF	TGTGCCAGCAGCAATATTCCGGGACTAGCGGGGGCAGATACGCAGTATTTT	TRBV7-3	.	TRBD2	TRBJ2-3
CAWSRTGRPGELFF	TGTGCCTGGAGTCGGACAGGAAGGCCCGGGGAGCTGTTTTTT	TRBV30	.	TRBD1	TRBJ2-2
CASLETRLGNTIYF	TGTGCCAGCCTAGAGACCAGACTCGGAAACACCATATATTTT	TRBV19	.	.	TRBJ1-3
CASSPRTGFSNEQFF	TGTGCCAGCAGCCCCCGGACAGGGTTTAGCAATGAGCAGTTCTTC	TRBV9	.	TRBD1	TRBJ2-1
CASSAGGSTDTQYF	TGCGCCAGCAGCGCCGGGGGGAGCACAGATACGCAGTATTTT	TRBV5-1	.	TRBD2	TRBJ2-3
CASSLTRTSGGEATGELFF	TGTGCCAGCAGCCTTACCCGGACTAGCGGGGGGGAGGCCACCGGGGAGCTGTTTTTT	TRBV3-1/TRBV3-2	.	TRBD2	TRBJ2-2
CASSRVGGGFYEQYF	TGTGCCAGCAGCCGAGTAGGGGGGGGCTTTTACGAGCAGTACTTC	TRBV6-5	.	.	TRBJ2-7
CASSITGSEQYF	TGTGCCAGTAGTATAACAGGGAGCGAGCAGTACTTC	TRBV19	.	.	TRBJ2-7
CASSPAGGSPLHF	TGTGCCAGCAGCCCGGCAGGGGGTTCACCCCTCCACTTT	TRBV7-9	few	TRBD1	TRBJ1-6
CASVSQANTEAFF	TGTGCCAGTGTTTCACAGGCCAACACTGAAGCTTTCTTT	TRBV7-2	.	.	TRBJ1-1
CASSQDREGGPSEPLHF	TGCGCCAGCAGCCAAGATCGAGAAGGGGGCCCCTCGGAGCCCCTCCACTTT	TRBV4-1	.	TRBD1	TRBJ1-6
CASSLAIPETQYF	TGTGCCAGCAGCTTAGCCATCCCAGAGACCCAGTACTTC	TRBV7-2	.	.	TRBJ2-5
CASSYGPSNSPLHF	TGTGCCAGCAGTTACGGGCCATCCAATTCACCCCTCCACTTT	TRBV6-5	.	.	TRBJ1-6
CSASDGSLYEQYF	TGCAGTGCTAGTGACGGGTCCCTCTACGAGCAGTACTTC	TRBV20-1	.	.	TRBJ2-7
CSVAPPNEQFF	TGCAGCGTTGCCCCTCCCAATGAGCAGTTCTTC	TRBV29-1	once	.	TRBJ2-1
CASSQYQETQYF	TGTGCCAGCAGTCAGTACCAAGAGACCCAGTACTTC	TRBV6-2/TRBV6-3	.	.	TRBJ2-5
CASSLRSAGTSGFTDTQYF	TGTGCCAGCAGCTTAAGGTCAGCCGGGACTAGCGGGTTCACAGATACGCAGTATTTT	TRBV7-2	.	TRBD2	TRBJ2-3
CASRVTSGGYNEQFF	TGTGCCAGCAGAGTTACTAGCGGGGGCTACAATGAGCAGTTCTTC	TRBV5-4	.	TRBD2	TRBJ2-1
CASRQGSNEKLFF	TGTGCCAGCAGACAGGGGTCTAATGAAAAACTGTTTTTT	TRBV6-5	.	TRBD1	TRBJ1-4
CASSQVSAGTYEQYF	TGTGCCAGCAGCCAAGTGTCAGCGGGTACCTACGAGCAGTACTTC	TRBV3-1/TRBV3-2	once	.	TRBJ2-7
CASSLQGYTNEKLFF	TGTGCCAGCAGTTTACAGGGCTATACTAATGAAAAACTGTTTTTT	TRBV6-5	.	.	TRBJ1-4
CASSYLTGHQGSQYF	TGTGCCAGCAGTTACCTAACAGGTCACCAGGGATCCCAGTACTTC	TRBV28	.	.	TRBJ2-5
CASSEGWGGAGNTIYF	TGTGCCAGCAGTGAAGGTTGGGGGGGGGCTGGAAACACCATATATTTT	TRBV6-1	.	.	TRBJ1-3
CASSPQTSGGSYEQYF	TGTGCCAGCTCACCCCAAACTAGCGGGGGCTCCTACGAGCAGTACTTC	TRBV18	.	TRBD2	TRBJ2-7
CASSSQGVEEKLFF	TGCGCCAGCAGCTCACAGGGGGTGGAGGAAAAACTGTTTTTT	TRBV5-1	.	TRBD1	TRBJ1-4
CASSLGQGQETQYF	TGCGCCAGCAGCTTAGGACAGGGGCAAGAGACCCAGTACTTC	TRBV5-1	once	TRBD1	TRBJ2-5